The entry that follows covers one T cell receptor (beta chain) sequence. Germline values: CDR1 MGHRA, CDR2 YSYEKL. The CDR3 covers 15 residues. V lost 0 bases, J lost 6 bases, and 15 bases lay in between. Original data processing: Cell counts per sample came from amplifying reference gene primers. Clones were read by immunoSEQ multiplex PCR, and TCRdb kept only the in-frame ones, dropping some. The D gene and trimming were derived from the DNA, and the V and J assignments and clone size from that table. The sample includes approximately 470,000 clones, 80% to 90% of them seen just once. The data belong to a study of blood T cell repertoires in COVID-19. Study summary: Donors in the United States, Italy and Spain gave samples during acute or convalescent COVID-19. T cells, B-cell-depleted T cells, or PBMCs supplied cDNA or gDNA.

The receptor's source is a human donor in a cohort sampled during active COVID-19. The chain uses TRBV4-1 and TRBJ2-7; weak D call: TRBD1 (6 bases). Input material: peripheral blood. CDR3 sequence: CASSQDDLGQAEQYF. CDR3 in DNA: TGCGCCAGCAGCCAAGATGACTTGGGACAAGCCGAGCAGTACTTC.